This T cell receptor (beta chain) was sequenced for a study of blood T cell repertoires in COVID-19 (dated by TCRdb to 2019 to 2021). Notes on the research overall: The collaborator samples originated in the United States, Italy and Spain and spanned the acute and convalescent phases of COVID-19. The repertoires were released in a freely available public database intended as a resource for research on the immune response to SARS-CoV-2. The samples were drawn from two sources: the first 160 participants of the ongoing ImmuneRACE study, and over 1,000 subjects contributed by 6 global collaborators. The dataset comprised deeply sampled blood TCRbeta repertoires from subjects exposed to, actively infected with, or recovered from COVID-19. The prospective study material was composed of cDNA or gDNA derived from T cells, B-cell-depleted T cells, or PBMCs. Where available, HLA class I and class II types were obtained from metadata supplied by the sample provider rather than from assay-based typing. Nearly every sample came with metadata listing a de-identified subject ID, COVID-19 status, age in years and sex. On the study overall, not on this receptor specifically: Clinical and demographic metadata were provided uncurated, with the amount varying by source and participant.

V is trimmed back by 2 bases and J by 7 bases, and the junction contains 7 bases that no gene match accounts for. The CDR3 holds 14 amino acids from the cysteine to the phenylalanine. Just the 42-base CDR3 DNA is kept, in frame starting at base 1. CDR1 MNHNS and CDR2 SASEGT were looked up in the germline V gene. Note on this clone: Its cognate antigen has yet to be identified. There are no base qualities to consult, and no much larger clone falls within one base.

Collaborating institutions collected whole blood in K2EDTA tubes following their own protocols. For TCRbeta analysis, collaborators shipped samples as frozen whole blood, isolated PBMCs, or DNA extracted from either of those sample types. The immunoSEQ Assay, a bias-controlled multiplex PCR, was used to amplify TCRbeta CDR3 regions from genomic DNA. The paper's data handling went like this. Within the assay, amplification of reference gene primers was used to estimate how many nucleated cells each sample contained. To quantify the absolute abundance of each unique TCRbeta CDR3 rearrangement, sequence reads were collapsed and filtered. For each sample, productive Simpson clonality was calculated as the square root of Simpson's diversity index over productive rearrangements. What TCRdb holds here is the immuneACCESS table cut down to in-frame rearrangements. Part of the clones is not present; checked against another copy, under half of the missing clones reflect an unresolved V gene, and the others are unexplained. The V and J calls and clone size come from that table; D and trimming were worked out from the DNA. The sample data list about 50,000 clones, and more than 80% of these were observed just once. The leading ten clones occupy around 20% of the sample.

The specimen was peripheral blood. This sequence uses TRBV6-1 and TRBJ1-2; 7 bases in the junction line up with TRBD1. The source of this sequence is a human donor in a cohort sampled during active COVID-19. The CDR3 protein sequence reads: CASSEILGGTGYTF. The DNA sequence is as follows: TGTGCCAGCAGTGAAATCCTAGGGGGCACTGGCTACACCTTC.